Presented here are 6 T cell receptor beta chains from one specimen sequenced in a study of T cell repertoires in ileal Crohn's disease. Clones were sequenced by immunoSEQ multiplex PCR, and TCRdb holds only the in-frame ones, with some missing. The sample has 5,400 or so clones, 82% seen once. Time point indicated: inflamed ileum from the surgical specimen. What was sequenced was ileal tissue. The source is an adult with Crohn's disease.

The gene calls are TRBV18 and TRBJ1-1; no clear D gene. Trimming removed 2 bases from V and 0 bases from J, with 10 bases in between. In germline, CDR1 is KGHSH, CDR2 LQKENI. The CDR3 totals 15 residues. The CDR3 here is CASSPETTVNTEAFF. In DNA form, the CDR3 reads TGTGCCAGCTCACCAGAAACTACAGTGAACACTGAAGCTTTCTTT.

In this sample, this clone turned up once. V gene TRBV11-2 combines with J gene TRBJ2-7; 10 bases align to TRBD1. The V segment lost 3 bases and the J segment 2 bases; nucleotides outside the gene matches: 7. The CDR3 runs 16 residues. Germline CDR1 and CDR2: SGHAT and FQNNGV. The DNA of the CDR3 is TGTGCCAGCAGCTTCGCGGGGACAGGGGCCGCCTACGAGCAGTACTTC. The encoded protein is CASSFAGTGAAYEQYF.

The CDR3 coding sequence is TGTGCCTGGAGTGTACTAAGGGAAAAACTGTTTTTT. Encoded protein: CAWSVLREKLFF. The chain is built from TRBV30 and TRBJ1-4; D not resolved. CDR1 and CDR2 from the germline V gene are GTSNPN and SVGIG (reference sequence). The CDR3 has 12 residues. The V gene lost 0 bases and the J gene lost 8 bases, with 7 bases spanning the gap.

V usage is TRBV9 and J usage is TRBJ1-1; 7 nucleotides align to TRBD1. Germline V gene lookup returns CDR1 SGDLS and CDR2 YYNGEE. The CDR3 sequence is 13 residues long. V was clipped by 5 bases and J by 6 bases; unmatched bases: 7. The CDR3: CASSEGQRAEAFF. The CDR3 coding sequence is TGTGCCAGCAGTGAGGGACAGAGGGCTGAAGCTTTCTTT. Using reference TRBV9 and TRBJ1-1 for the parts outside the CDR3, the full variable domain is DSGVTQTPKHLITATGQRVTLRCSPRSGDLSVYWYQQSLDQGLQFLIQYYNGEERAKGNILERFSAQQFPDLHSELNLSSLELGDSALYFCASSEGQRAEAFFGQGTRLTVV.

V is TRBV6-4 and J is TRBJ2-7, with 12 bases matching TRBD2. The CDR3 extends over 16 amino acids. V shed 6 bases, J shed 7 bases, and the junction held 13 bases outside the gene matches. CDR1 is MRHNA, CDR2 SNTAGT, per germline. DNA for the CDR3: TGTGCCAGCAGAACCCAACGGACTAGCGGGGTGTCTGAGCAGTACTTC. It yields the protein CASRTQRTSGVSEQYF.

CDR3 amino acids: CASSPQRESADTQYF. For the CDR3, the DNA is TGTGCCAGCAGCCCACAGCGGGAGAGTGCAGATACGCAGTATTTT. V gene TRBV11-2 combines with J gene TRBJ2-3, with 8 bases that match TRBD2. This CDR3 spans 15 amino acids. V lost 5 bases, J lost 4 bases, and 8 bases stayed unmatched. CDR1 SGHAT and CDR2 FQNNGV come from the germline V gene. Together with reference TRBV11-2 and TRBJ2-3, the CDR3 gives the full variable domain: EAGVAQSPRYKIIEKRQSVAFWCNPISGHATLYWYQQILGQGPKLLIQFQNNGVVDDSQLPKDRFSAERLKGVDSTLKIQPAKLEDSAVYLCASSPQRESADTQYFGPGTRLTVL.